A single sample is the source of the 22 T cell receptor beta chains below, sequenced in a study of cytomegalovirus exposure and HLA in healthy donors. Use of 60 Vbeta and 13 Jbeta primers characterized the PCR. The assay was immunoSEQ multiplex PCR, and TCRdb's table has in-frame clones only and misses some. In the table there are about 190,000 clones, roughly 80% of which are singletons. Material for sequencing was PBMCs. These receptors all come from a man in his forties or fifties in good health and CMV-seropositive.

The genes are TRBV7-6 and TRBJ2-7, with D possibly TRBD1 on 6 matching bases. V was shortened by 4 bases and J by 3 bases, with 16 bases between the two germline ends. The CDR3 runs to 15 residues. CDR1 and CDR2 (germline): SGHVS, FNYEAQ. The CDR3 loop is CASSSQGTPRYEQYF. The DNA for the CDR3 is TGTGCCAGCAGCTCCCAAGGGACACCCCGCTACGAGCAGTACTTC.

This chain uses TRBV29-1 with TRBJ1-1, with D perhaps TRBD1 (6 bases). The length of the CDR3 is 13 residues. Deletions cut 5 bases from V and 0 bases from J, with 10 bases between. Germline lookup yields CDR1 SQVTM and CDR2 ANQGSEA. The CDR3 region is CSVRGLMNTEAFF. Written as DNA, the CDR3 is TGCAGCGTTAGGGGGTTGATGAACACTGAAGCTTTCTTT.

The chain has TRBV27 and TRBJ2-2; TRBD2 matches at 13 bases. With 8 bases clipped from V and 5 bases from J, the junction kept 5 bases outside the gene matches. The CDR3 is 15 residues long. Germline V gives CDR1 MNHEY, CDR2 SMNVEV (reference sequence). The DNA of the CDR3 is TGTGCCAGCCCCTTGACTAGCGGGGGGACCGGGGAGCTGTTTTTT. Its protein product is CASPLTSGGTGELFF.

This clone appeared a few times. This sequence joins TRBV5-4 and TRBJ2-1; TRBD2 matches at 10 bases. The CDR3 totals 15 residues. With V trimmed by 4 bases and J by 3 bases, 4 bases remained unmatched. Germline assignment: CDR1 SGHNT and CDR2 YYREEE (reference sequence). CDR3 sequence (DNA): TGTGCCAGCAGCCTAGGGACTAGCGTCTACAATGAGCAGTTCTTC. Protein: CASSLGTSVYNEQFF.

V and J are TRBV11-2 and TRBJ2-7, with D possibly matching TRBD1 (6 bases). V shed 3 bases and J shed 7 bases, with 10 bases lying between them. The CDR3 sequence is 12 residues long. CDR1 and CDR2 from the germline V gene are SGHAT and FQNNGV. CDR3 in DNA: TGTGCCAGCAGCTTTTTACAGGGTGAGCAGTACTTC. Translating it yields CASSFLQGEQYF.

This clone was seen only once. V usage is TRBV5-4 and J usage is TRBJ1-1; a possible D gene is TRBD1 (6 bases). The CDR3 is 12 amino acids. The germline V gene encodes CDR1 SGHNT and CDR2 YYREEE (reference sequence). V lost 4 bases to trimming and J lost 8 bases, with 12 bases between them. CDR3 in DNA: TGTGCCAGCAGCCGCACAGGGCCAGAAGCTTTCTTT. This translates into CASSRTGPEAFF. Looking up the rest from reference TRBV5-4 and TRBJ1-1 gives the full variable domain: ETGVTQSPTHLIKTRGQQVTLRCSSQSGHNTVSWYQQALGQGPQFIFQYYREEENGRGNFPPRFSGLQFPNYSSELNVNALELDDSALYLCASSRTGPEAFFGQGTRLTVV.

The CDR3 DNA is TGTGCCAGCAGACGACAGGGGCGCGAGCAGTACTTC. Protein sequence: CASRRQGREQYF. This sequence joins TRBV6-5 and TRBJ2-7, with 8 bases lining up with TRBD1. CDR3 length: 12 residues. Germline CDR1 MNHEY, CDR2 SVGAGI. Trimming removed 6 bases from V and 6 bases from J; junction bases left unmatched: 4.

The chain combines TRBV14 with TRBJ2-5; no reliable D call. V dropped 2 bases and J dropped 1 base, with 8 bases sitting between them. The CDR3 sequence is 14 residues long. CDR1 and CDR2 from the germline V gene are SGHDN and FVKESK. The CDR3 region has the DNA TGTGCCAGCAGCCAACAGGATTTCCAAGAGACCCAGTACTTC. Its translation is CASSQQDFQETQYF. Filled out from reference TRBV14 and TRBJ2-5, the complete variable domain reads EAGVTQFPSHSVIEKGQTVTLRCDPISGHDNLYWYRRVMGKEIKFLLHFVKESKQDESGMPNNRFLAERTGGTYSTLKVQPAELEDSGVYFCASSQQDFQETQYFGPGTRLLVL.

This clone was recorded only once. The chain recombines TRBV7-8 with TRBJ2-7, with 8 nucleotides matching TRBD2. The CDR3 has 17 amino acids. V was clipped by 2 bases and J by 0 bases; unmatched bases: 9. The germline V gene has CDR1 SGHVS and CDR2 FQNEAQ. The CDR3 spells CASSLTAGGRSSYEQYF. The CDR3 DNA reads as TGTGCCAGCAGCTTAACGGCGGGGGGCAGAAGCTCCTACGAGCAGTACTTC.

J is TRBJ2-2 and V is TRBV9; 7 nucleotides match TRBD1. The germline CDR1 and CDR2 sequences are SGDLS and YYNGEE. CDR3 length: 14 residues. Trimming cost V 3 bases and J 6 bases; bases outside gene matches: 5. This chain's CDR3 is CASSAPTGAGELFF. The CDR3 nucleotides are TGTGCCAGCAGCGCCCCAACAGGGGCCGGGGAGCTGTTTTTT.

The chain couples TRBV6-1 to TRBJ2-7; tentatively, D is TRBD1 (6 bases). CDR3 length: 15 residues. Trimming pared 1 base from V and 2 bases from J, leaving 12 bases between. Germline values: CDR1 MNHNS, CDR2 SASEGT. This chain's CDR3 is CASSEGMTGPYEQYF. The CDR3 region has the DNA TGTGCCAGCAGTGAAGGGATGACAGGACCCTACGAGCAGTACTTC.

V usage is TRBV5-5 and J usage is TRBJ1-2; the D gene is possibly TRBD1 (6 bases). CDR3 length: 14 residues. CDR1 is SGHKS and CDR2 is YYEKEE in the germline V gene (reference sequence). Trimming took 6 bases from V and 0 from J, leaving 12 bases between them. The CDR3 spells CASTGGRTNYGYTF. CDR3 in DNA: TGTGCCAGCACGGGGGGGCGTACTAACTATGGCTACACCTTC.

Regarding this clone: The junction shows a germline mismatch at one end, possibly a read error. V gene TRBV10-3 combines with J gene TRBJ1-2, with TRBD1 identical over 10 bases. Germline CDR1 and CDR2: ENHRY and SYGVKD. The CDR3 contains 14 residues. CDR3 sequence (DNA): TGTGCCAGCAGTCCGACAGGGGGCCACTATGGCTACACCTTC. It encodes CASSPTGGHYGYTF.

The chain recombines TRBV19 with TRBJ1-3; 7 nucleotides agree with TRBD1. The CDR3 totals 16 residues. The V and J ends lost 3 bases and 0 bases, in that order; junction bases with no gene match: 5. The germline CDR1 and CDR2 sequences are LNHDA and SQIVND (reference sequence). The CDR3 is CASSIQDRLSGNTIYF. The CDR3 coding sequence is TGTGCCAGTAGTATCCAGGACAGGCTCTCTGGAAACACCATATATTTT.

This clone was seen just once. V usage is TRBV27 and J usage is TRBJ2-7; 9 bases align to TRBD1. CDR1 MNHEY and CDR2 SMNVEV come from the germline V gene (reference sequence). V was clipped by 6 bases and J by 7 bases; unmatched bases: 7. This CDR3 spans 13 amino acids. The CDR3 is CASRLQGAGEQYF. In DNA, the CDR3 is TGTGCCAGCAGGCTACAGGGGGCGGGGGAGCAGTACTTC.

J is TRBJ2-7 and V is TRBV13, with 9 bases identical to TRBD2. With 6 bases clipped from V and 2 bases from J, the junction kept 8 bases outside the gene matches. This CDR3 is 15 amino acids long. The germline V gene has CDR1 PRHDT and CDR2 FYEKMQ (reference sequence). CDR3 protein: CASSPQAGGPYEQYF. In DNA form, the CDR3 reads TGTGCCAGCAGTCCTCAAGCGGGGGGCCCCTACGAGCAGTACTTC.

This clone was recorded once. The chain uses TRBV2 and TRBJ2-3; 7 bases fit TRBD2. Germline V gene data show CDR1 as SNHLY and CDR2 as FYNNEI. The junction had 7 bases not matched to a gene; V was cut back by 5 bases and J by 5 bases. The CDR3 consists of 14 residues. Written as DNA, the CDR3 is TGTGCCAGCAGTAGGGAGGGAGGGAAAGATACGCAGTATTTT. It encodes CASSREGGKDTQYF.

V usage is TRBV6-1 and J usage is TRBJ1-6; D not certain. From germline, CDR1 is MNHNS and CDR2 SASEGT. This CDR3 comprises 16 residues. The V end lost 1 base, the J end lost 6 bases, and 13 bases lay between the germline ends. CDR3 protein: CASSEGRQSLNSPLHF. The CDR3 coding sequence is TGTGCCAGCAGTGAAGGAAGACAATCCCTTAATTCACCCCTCCACTTT.

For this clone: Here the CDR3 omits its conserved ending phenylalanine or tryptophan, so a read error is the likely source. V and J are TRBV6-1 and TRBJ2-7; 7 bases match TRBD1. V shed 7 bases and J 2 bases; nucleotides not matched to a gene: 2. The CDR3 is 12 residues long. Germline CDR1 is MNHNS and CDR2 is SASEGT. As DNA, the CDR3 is TGTGCCAGCATCCAGGGGGCCTACGAGCAGTACCTC. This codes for CASIQGAYEQYL.

CDR3 sequence: CASSVAAGFDADTQYF. The CDR3 nucleotides are TGTGCCAGCAGCGTGGCCGCGGGGTTCGACGCAGATACGCAGTATTTT. This sequence joins TRBV9 and TRBJ2-3, with D perhaps matching TRBD2 (6 bases). Germline V gene data show CDR1 as SGDLS and CDR2 as YYNGEE. Trimming left V 2 bases short and J 4 bases short, with 17 bases between. The CDR3 sequence is 16 residues long.

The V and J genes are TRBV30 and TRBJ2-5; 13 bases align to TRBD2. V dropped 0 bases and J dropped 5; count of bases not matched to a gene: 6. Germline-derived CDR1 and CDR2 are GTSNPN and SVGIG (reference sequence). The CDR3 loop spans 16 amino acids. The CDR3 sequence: CAWSVLAGGPWETQYF. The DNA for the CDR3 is TGTGCCTGGAGTGTACTAGCGGGGGGGCCTTGGGAGACCCAGTACTTC.

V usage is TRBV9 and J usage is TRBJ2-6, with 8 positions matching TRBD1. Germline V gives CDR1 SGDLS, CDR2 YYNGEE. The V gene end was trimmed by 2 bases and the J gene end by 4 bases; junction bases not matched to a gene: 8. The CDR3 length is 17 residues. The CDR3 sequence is CASSVGQGAPGANVLTF. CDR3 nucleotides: TGTGCCAGCAGCGTCGGACAGGGCGCACCCGGGGCCAACGTCCTGACTTTC.